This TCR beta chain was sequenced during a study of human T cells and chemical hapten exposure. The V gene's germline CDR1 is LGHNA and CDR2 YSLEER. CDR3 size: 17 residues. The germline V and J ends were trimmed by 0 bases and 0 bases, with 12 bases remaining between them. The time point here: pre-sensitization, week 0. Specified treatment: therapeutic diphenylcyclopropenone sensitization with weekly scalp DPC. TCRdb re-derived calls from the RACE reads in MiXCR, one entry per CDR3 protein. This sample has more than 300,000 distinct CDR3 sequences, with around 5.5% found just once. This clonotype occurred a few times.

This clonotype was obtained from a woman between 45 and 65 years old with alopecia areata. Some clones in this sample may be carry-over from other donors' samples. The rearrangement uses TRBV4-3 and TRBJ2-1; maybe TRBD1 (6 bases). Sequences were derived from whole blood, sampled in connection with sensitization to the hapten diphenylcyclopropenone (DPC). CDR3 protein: CASSQDLGASSYNEQFF. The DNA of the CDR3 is TGCGCCAGCAGCCAAGATTTGGGGGCAAGCTCCTACAATGAGCAGTTCTTC.